One and the same sample provided the 10 T cell receptor beta chains below, sequenced in a study of CD8+ T cells in alopecia areata (dated by TCRdb to 2016 to 2019). Receptors were amplified or captured by the immunoSEQ multiplex PCR assay. To provide template for TCR sequencing, every sample had RNA extracted and reverse transcribed into cDNA. In its TCRdb copy, this immuneACCESS table keeps in-frame sequences only and misses some clones. Where compared with another copy, unresolved V genes explain less than half of these, and the others have no known cause. The sample data list 150,000 to 160,000 clones, and 50% to 65% of these were observed just once. Roughly 19% of the sample goes to the ten largest clones. The sample's time point, from its label and the paper: baseline before oral tofacitinib. This specimen was CD8+ T cells sorted from blood, taken at week 0. These receptors were obtained from a human donor with alopecia areata.

This clone has only a few counts. The chain uses TRBV14 and TRBJ1-3, with no clear D. Looked up from germline, CDR1 is SGHDN and CDR2 is FVKESK. The CDR3 extends over 14 amino acids. The germline V and J ends were trimmed by 6 bases and 1 base, with 10 bases remaining between them. Written as DNA, the CDR3 is TGTGCCAGCAGGGGTTCGGATTCTGGAAACACCATATATTTT. This codes for CASRGSDSGNTIYF.

For this clone: Other DNA variants within this sample encode the same CDR3. The chain has TRBV4-3 and TRBJ1-5; perhaps TRBD1 as D (6 bases). The CDR3 consists of 15 residues. V was clipped by 0 bases and J by 1 base, with 7 bases between them. Germline V gives CDR1 LGHNA, CDR2 YSLEER. The CDR3 spells CASSQDRGSNQPQHF. The CDR3 DNA is TGCGCCAGCAGCCAAGACAGGGGAAGCAATCAGCCCCAGCATTTT.

This clone has more than one count but fewer than ten. This chain uses TRBV5-1 with TRBJ2-1, with 8 bases matching TRBD2. Germline V CDR1 and CDR2: SGHRS, YFSETQ. The CDR3 has 14 amino acids. J lost 4 bases, V lost 4 bases, and 4 bases had no gene match. CDR3 in DNA: TGCGCCAGCAGCGTAGCGGGGTTATACAATGAGCAGTTCTTC. Its protein product is CASSVAGLYNEQFF.

This clone was seen a handful of times. The chain links TRBV19 to TRBJ2-5, with a possible D match to TRBD1 (6 bases). CDR1 and CDR2 (germline): LNHDA, SQIVND (reference sequence). Trimming removed 5 bases from V and 2 bases from J, with 18 bases in between. The CDR3 loop spans 16 amino acids. The CDR3 sequence: CASSLDSRAPQETQYF. Written as DNA, the CDR3 is TGTGCCAGTAGTTTGGACAGCCGGGCGCCGCAAGAGACCCAGTACTTC. Looking up the rest from reference TRBV19 and TRBJ2-5 gives the full variable domain: DGGITQSPKYLFRKEGQNVTLSCEQNLNHDAMYWYRQDPGQGLRLIYYSQIVNDFQKGDIAEGYSVSREKKESFPLTVTSAQKNPTAFYLCASSLDSRAPQETQYFGPGTRLLVL.

As for this clone: The identical CDR3 is also encoded by other nucleotide sequences in the sample. The chain couples TRBV19 to TRBJ1-1; D remains unclear. V was trimmed by 3 bases and J by 1 base, leaving 6 bases between them. From germline, CDR1 is LNHDA and CDR2 SQIVND (reference sequence). The CDR3 runs 13 residues. CDR3 residues: CASSIGGNTEAFF. The DNA for the CDR3 is TGTGCCAGTAGTATTGGTGGGAACACTGAAGCTTTCTTT.

V usage is TRBV7-2 and J usage is TRBJ1-6; D gene uncertain. Per germline, CDR1 SGHTA and CDR2 FQGNSA. V lost 10 bases and J 10 bases, leaving 5 bases between the germline ends. The CDR3 totals 9 residues. For the CDR3, the DNA is TGTGCCACCGGCTCACCCCTCCACTTT. Protein product: CATGSPLHF.

To note about this clone: The sample has other DNA sequences that encode this CDR3 too. This chain links TRBV7-2 with TRBJ2-7, with unresolved D. The CDR3 runs 11 residues. V was shortened by 4 bases and J by 3 bases, with 4 bases between the two germline ends. CDR1 is SGHTA, CDR2 FQGNSA, per germline. CDR3 sequence: CASSSNYEQYF. In DNA, the CDR3 is TGTGCCAGCAGCTCTAACTACGAGCAGTACTTC.

The chain couples TRBV2 to TRBJ2-3; D is possibly TRBD1 or TRBD2 (6 bases each). Germline values: CDR1 SNHLY, CDR2 FYNNEI. The CDR3 contains 14 residues. V lost 9 bases, J lost 2 bases, and 15 bases lay in between. In DNA form, the CDR3 reads TGTGCCAGTGGAGGGGGAACCGACACAGATACGCAGTATTTT. As protein: CASGGGTDTDTQYF.

The V call is TRBV5-1, the J call TRBJ2-3, with 9 bases aligning to TRBD1. Germline CDR1 SGHRS, CDR2 YFSETQ. The V and J ends lost 2 bases and 0 bases, in that order; junction bases with no gene match: 7. The CDR3 length is 17 residues. In DNA form, the CDR3 reads TGCGCCAGCAGCTTCGCTCGACAGGGGGACAGCACAGATACGCAGTATTTT. Translating it yields CASSFARQGDSTDTQYF.

This chain uses TRBV29-1 with TRBJ2-7; no clear D. There are 16 residues in the CDR3. Trimming removed 5 bases at V and 3 bases at J, with 23 bases between. Germline values: CDR1 SQVTM, CDR2 ANQGSEA. In DNA form, the CDR3 reads TGCAGCGTTCTTCGGACGCTCGAGGTCGGGCGCTACGAGCAGTACTTC. Translating gives CSVLRTLEVGRYEQYF.